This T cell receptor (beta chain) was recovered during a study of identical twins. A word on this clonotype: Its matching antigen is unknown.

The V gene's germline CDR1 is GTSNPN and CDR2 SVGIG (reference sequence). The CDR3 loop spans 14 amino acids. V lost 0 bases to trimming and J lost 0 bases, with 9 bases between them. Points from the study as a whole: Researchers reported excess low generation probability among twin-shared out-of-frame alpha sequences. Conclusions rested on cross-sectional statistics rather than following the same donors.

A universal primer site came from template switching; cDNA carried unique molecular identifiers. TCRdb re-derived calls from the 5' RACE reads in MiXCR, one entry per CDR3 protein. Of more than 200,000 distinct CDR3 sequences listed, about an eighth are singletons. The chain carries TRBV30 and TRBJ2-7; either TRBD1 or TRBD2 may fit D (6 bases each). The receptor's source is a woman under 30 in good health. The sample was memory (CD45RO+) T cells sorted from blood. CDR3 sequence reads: CAWSVGGFSYEQYF. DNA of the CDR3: TGTGCCTGGAGTGTAGGGGGGTTCTCCTACGAGCAGTACTTC. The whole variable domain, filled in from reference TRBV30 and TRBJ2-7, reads SQTIHQWPATLVQPVGSPLSLECTVEGTSNPNLYWYRQAAGRGLQLLFYSVGIGQISSEVPQNLSASRPQDRQFILSSKKLLLSDSGFYLCAWSVGGFSYEQYFGPGTRLTVT.